A single sample gave rise to the 8 T cell receptor beta chains below, sequenced in a study of cytotoxic CD8 clonotypes in ibrutinib-treated CLL. TCRdb's copy holds only in-frame clones and misses some; the assay was immunoSEQ multiplex PCR. The table has approximately 150,000 clones, 70% to 90% seen once; the top ten hold around 3.1%. Sequencing was performed on PBMCs, taken at disease progression, from a patient treated with ibrutinib. Receptors originate from a human donor with chronic lymphocytic leukemia.

The chain is built from TRBV27 and TRBJ2-5; perhaps TRBD2 as D (7 bases). V was pared by 3 bases and J by 4 bases, with 18 bases between. The CDR3 contains 16 residues. From germline, CDR1 is MNHEY and CDR2 SMNVEV (reference sequence). The CDR3 nucleotides read TGTGCCAGCAGTTTGCCGACTCGGAGGGGGGGAGAGACCCAGTACTTC. This encodes CASSLPTRRGGETQYF.

This sequence joins TRBV29-1 and TRBJ2-2, with D perhaps matching TRBD2 (5 bases). Germline-derived CDR1 and CDR2 are SQVTM and ANQGSEA. This CDR3 comprises 12 residues. Trimming pared 4 bases from V and 8 bases from J, leaving 11 bases between. The CDR3 DNA reads as TGCAGCGTTGCTTCCCGGACTGGGGAGCTGTTTTTT. It yields the protein CSVASRTGELFF.

V is TRBV13 and J is TRBJ1-4; a possible D gene is TRBD1 (5 bases). CDR3 size: 14 residues. Trimming cost V 4 bases and J 4 bases, with 10 bases left between them. Per the germline V gene, CDR1 is PRHDT and CDR2 is FYEKMQ (reference sequence). The CDR3 reads CASSSRQINEKLFF. DNA of the CDR3: TGTGCCAGCAGCTCCAGACAGATTAATGAAAAACTGTTTTTT.

The V call is TRBV2, the J call TRBJ2-1; 7 nucleotides line up with TRBD2. The CDR3 has 13 amino acids. Germline V gene sequence: CDR1 SNHLY, CDR2 FYNNEI. Trimming removed 11 bases from V and 4 bases from J; junction bases left unmatched: 8. This CDR3 reads CAGKGREYNEQFF. CDR3 sequence (DNA): TGTGCCGGTAAGGGGCGGGAGTACAATGAGCAGTTCTTC.

This chain uses TRBV4-2 with TRBJ2-6; D might be TRBD2 (6 bases). The CDR3 spans 17 residues. The germline CDR1 and CDR2 sequences are LGHNA and YNFKEQ. V lost 0 bases to trimming and J lost 4 bases, with 13 bases between them. CDR3 coding DNA: TGTGCCAGCAGCCAAGATGGGGGGATGGCAGGGGCCAACGTCCTGACTTTC. Translation gives CASSQDGGMAGANVLTF.

The gene calls are TRBV5-1 and TRBJ2-2; possibly TRBD1 for D (5 bases). This CDR3 is built from 14 residues. The V end lost 4 bases, the J end lost 5 bases, and 12 bases lay between the germline ends. The germline V gene has CDR1 SGHRS and CDR2 YFSETQ. CDR3 in DNA: TGCGCCAGCAGCGAAGACAGTAGGACCGGGGAGCTGTTTTTT. It codes for CASSEDSRTGELFF.

This clone turned up a few times. The chain carries TRBV14 and TRBJ1-2; a possible D gene is TRBD1 (6 bases). Trimming removed 1 base from V and 8 bases from J, with 17 bases in between. This CDR3 is built from 15 residues. Germline values: CDR1 SGHDN, CDR2 FVKESK. CDR3 coding DNA: TGTGCCAGCAGCCAAGGCGTACTACAGGGCCAGGGCTACACCTTC. Translation gives CASSQGVLQGQGYTF.

The V and J genes are TRBV11-3 and TRBJ2-2, with a weak D call TRBD2 (6 bases). The germline V and J ends were trimmed by 6 bases and 2 bases, with 10 bases remaining between them. The CDR3 loop spans 14 amino acids. CDR1 and CDR2 (germline): SGHNT, YENEEA. DNA of the CDR3: TGTGCCAGCAGTCGGGGGAAAAACACCGGGGAGCTGTTTTTT. Protein sequence: CASSRGKNTGELFF.